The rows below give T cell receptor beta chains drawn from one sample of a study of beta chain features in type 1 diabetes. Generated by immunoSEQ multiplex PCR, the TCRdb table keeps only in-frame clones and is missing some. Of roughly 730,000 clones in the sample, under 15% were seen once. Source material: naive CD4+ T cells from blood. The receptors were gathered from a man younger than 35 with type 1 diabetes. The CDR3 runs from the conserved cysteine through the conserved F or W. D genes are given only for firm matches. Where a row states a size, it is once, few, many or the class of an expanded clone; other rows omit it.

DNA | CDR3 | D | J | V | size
TGCAGCGTTGAAGGGGGCAGGGGAGTCTCTGGGGCCAACGTCCTGACTTTC | CSVEGGRGVSGANVLTF | . | TRBJ2-6 | TRBV29-1 | .
TGTGCCAGCAGTATGACAGGGGGACATCCCTTTGGGTTAATCCTCCACTTT | CASSMTGGHPFGLILHF | TRBD1 | TRBJ1-6 | TRBV28 | few
TGTGCCAGCAGCTCGCCGAGTACTGGAAACACCATATATTTT | CASSSPSTGNTIYF | . | TRBJ1-3 | TRBV7-6 | few
TGTGCCAGCAGCTTCCGGGACGGCCCATGGGAGACCCAGTACTTC | CASSFRDGPWETQYF | . | TRBJ2-5 | TRBV7-9 | few
TGTGCCAGCAGCGTAGCTACCCCGACAGGGTTTCGTGGCTACACCTTC | CASSVATPTGFRGYTF | TRBD1 | TRBJ1-2 | TRBV9 | .
TGTGCCAGCAGTGAGCAGGGGGTTTCACCCCTCCACTTT | CASSEQGVSPLHF | TRBD1 | TRBJ1-6 | TRBV25-1 | few
TGCAGCTTCCGACTAGAGCGGGACTCCTACGAGCAGTACTTC | CSFRLERDSYEQYF | TRBD2 | TRBJ2-7 | TRBV29-1 | few
TGTGCCAGCTCGGGACAGGGGGATTCCGGGGAGCTGTTTTTT | CASSGQGDSGELFF | TRBD1 | TRBJ2-2 | TRBV27 | few
TGTGCCAGCAGTTTCGGACAAGCCAAAAACATTCAGTACTTC | CASSFGQAKNIQYF | . | TRBJ2-4 | TRBV6-5 | few
TGTGCCAGCAGCCCACCCCCGACTAGCGCGGAAAACATTCAGTACTTC | CASSPPPTSAENIQYF | TRBD2 | TRBJ2-4 | TRBV6-6 | .
TGTGCCAGCAGGGGGGTCCCGTATTTT | CASRGVPYF | . | TRBJ2-3 | TRBV28 | .
TGTGCCAGCAGTCCCAGTCGCACGGGAAACACCATATATTTT | CASSPSRTGNTIYF | . | TRBJ1-3 | TRBV6-1 | few
TGTGCCACCAGCAGAGATTTAGGCGAGCAGTACTTC | CATSRDLGEQYF | . | TRBJ2-7 | TRBV15 | .
TGTGCCAGCAGCCCCCGCCCGAGCAACACCGGGGAGCTGTTTTTT | CASSPRPSNTGELFF | . | TRBJ2-2 | TRBV7-9 | few
TGTGCTAGTGGTTTGGCCCCGATGTACGAGCAGTACTTC | CASGLAPMYEQYF | . | TRBJ2-7 | TRBV12-5 | few
TGTGCCAGCATCCCGACAGGGACGGGCTATGGCTACACCTTC | CASIPTGTGYGYTF | TRBD1 | TRBJ1-2 | TRBV5-6 | .
TGCGCCAGCAGCTTTCAGAACAATGAGCAGTTCTTC | CASSFQNNEQFF | . | TRBJ2-1 | TRBV5-1 | few
TGTGCCATCAGTGACGACACTAACTATGGCTACACCTTC | CAISDDTNYGYTF | . | TRBJ1-2 | TRBV10-3 | .
TGTGCCAGCAGCCGTGGACAGCAAGAGACCCAGTACTTC | CASSRGQQETQYF | . | TRBJ2-5 | TRBV7-9 | .
TGCGCCAGCAGCTTGGGTGGGGGAAATCAGCCCCAGCATTTT | CASSLGGGNQPQHF | . | TRBJ1-5 | TRBV5-1 | few
TGTGCCAGCAGCTTTTCTAACTATTATGGCTACACCTTC | CASSFSNYYGYTF | . | TRBJ1-2 | TRBV7-9 | few
TGTGCCAGCAGCCCACTCGTTAGTACAGGGGCGGGCCGGGGCTACACCTTC | CASSPLVSTGAGRGYTF | TRBD1 | TRBJ1-2 | TRBV7-8 | .
TGTGCCAGCAGGAGGCTAAGCGCGACAGATACGCAGTATTTT | CASRRLSATDTQYF | . | TRBJ2-3 | TRBV27 | .
TGTGCCAGCAGAGTAGCGGGGGCCTACGAGCAGTACTTC | CASRVAGAYEQYF | TRBD2 | TRBJ2-7 | TRBV7-9 | .
TGTGCCAGCAGTTACGATTCAGGGGGGTTAATGGAGCCCCAGCATTTT | CASSYDSGGLMEPQHF | TRBD1 | TRBJ1-5 | TRBV6-5 | few
TGTGCCAGCATAGGGGGCTCGAACTATGGCTACACCTTC | CASIGGSNYGYTF | TRBD1 | TRBJ1-2 | TRBV7-9 | .
TGTGCCACCAGCACCAACTTAATGACAGTGTCTGGCAATCAGCCCCAGCATTTT | CATSTNLMTVSGNQPQHF | . | TRBJ1-5 | TRBV15 | .
TGTGCCAGCAGCATGGGGTTCTACCTACATGAGCAGTTCTTC | CASSMGFYLHEQFF | . | TRBJ2-1 | TRBV7-2 | .
TGCGCCAGCAGCGATAGACACCGGGACAGTGAGCAGTTCTTC | CASSDRHRDSEQFF | TRBD1 | TRBJ2-1 | TRBV5-1 | .
TGTGCCAGCAGCTCCGGACTAGCGGGGGAGACCCAGTACTTC | CASSSGLAGETQYF | TRBD2 | TRBJ2-5 | TRBV7-2 | .
TGCAGCGTTTACAAGGGCACCATATATTTT | CSVYKGTIYF | . | TRBJ1-3 | TRBV29-1 | .
TGTGCCAGCAGCTTAGATCGACTTGGGCGGGGGGGCTCCAATGAGCAGTTCTTC | CASSLDRLGRGGSNEQFF | TRBD2 | TRBJ2-1 | TRBV11-3 | .
TGCAGCGTCGGGACTTATAGCACAGATACGCAGTATTTT | CSVGTYSTDTQYF | . | TRBJ2-3 | TRBV29-1 | few